These 2 T cell receptor beta chains were all obtained from the same sample, sequenced in a study of T cell changes during pregnancy in multiple sclerosis (dated by TCRdb to the late 2010s). Library preparation was by the immunoSEQ multiplex PCR assay. Here the immuneACCESS table is served through TCRdb, limited to in-frame sequences with V and J called. Missing clones are a known gap in these copies; in checked studies unresolved V genes cover under half, and the rest lacks a known reason. The sample table contains over 55,000 clones; only one count was recorded for approximately 92% of them. The top ten clonotypes cover just over 3% of the sample. The sample was CD8+ T cells from peripheral blood mononuclear cells, taken in the third trimester of pregnancy. All receptors derive from a female donor in good health, enrolled as a control in a pregnancy study.

The rearrangement uses TRBV6-1 and TRBJ1-5; tentative D call: TRBD1 (5 bases). The CDR3 loop spans 17 amino acids. Germline loops: CDR1 MNHNS, CDR2 SASEGT. Trimming shortened V by 1 base and J by 0 bases, and 13 bases separated the two germline ends. This CDR3 is CASSEGRDLVSNQPQHF. CDR3 nucleotides: TGTGCCAGCAGTGAAGGCAGGGACTTGGTTAGCAATCAGCCCCAGCATTTT.

V is TRBV25-1 and J is TRBJ1-5; D unresolved. Trimming cost V 6 bases and J 3 bases, with 12 bases left between them. CDR3 length: 14 amino acids. Germline values: CDR1 MGHDK, CDR2 SYGVNS. CDR3 protein: CASRGGGNNQPQHF. CDR3 bases: TGTGCCAGCAGGGGAGGTGGTAACAATCAGCCCCAGCATTTT.